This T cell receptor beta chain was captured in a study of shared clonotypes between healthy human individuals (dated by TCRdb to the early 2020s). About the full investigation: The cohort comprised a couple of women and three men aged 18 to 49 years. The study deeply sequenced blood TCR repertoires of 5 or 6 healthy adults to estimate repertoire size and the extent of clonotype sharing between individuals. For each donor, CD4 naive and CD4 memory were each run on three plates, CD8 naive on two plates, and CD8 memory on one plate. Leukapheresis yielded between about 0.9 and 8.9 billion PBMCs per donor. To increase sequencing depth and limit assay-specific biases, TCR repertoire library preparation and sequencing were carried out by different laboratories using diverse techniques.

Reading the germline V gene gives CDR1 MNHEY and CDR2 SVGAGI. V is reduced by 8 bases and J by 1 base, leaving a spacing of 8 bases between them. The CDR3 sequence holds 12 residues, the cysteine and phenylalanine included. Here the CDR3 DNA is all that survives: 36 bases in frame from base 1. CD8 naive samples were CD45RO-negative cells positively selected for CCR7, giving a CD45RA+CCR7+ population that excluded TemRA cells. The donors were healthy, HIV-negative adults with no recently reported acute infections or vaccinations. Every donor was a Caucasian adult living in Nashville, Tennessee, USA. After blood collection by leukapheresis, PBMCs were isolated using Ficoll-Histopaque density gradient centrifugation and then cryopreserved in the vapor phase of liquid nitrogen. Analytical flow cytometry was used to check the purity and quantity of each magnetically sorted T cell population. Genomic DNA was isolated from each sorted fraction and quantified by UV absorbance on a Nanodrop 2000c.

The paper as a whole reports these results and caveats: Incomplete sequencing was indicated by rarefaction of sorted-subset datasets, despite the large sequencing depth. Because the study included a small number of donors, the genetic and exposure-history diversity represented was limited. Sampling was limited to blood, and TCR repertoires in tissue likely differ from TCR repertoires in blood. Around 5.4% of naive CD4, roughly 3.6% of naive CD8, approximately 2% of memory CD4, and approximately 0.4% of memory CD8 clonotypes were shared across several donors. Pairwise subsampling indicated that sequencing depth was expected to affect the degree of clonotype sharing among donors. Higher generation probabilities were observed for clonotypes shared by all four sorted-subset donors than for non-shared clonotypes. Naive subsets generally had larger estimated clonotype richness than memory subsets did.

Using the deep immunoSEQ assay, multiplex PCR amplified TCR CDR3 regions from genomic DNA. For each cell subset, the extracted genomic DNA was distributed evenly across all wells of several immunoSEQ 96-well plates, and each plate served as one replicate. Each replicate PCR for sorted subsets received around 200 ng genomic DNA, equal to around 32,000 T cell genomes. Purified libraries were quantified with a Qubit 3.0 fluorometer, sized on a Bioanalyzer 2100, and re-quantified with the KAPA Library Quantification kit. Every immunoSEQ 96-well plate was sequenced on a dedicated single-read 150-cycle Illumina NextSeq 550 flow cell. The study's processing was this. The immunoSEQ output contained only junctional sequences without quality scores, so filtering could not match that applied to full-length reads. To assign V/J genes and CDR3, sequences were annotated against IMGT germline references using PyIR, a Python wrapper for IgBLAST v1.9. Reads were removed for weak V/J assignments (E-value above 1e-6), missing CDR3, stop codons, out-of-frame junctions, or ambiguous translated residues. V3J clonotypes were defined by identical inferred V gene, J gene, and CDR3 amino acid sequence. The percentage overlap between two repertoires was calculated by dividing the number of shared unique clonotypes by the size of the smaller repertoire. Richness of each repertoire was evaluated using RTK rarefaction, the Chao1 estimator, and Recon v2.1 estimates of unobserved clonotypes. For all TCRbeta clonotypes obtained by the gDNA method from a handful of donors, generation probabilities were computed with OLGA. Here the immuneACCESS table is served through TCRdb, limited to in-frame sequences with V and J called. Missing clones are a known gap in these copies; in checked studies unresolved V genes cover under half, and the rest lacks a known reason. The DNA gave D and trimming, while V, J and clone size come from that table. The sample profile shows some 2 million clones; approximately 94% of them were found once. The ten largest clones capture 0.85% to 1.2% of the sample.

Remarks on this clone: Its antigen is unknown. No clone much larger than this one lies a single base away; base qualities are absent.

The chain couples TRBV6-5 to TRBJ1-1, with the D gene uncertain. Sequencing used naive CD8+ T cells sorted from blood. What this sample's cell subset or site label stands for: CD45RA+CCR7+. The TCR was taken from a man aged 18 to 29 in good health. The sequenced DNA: TGTGCCAGCGGGGTAGCGAACACTGAAGCTTTCTTT. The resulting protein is CASGVANTEAFF.